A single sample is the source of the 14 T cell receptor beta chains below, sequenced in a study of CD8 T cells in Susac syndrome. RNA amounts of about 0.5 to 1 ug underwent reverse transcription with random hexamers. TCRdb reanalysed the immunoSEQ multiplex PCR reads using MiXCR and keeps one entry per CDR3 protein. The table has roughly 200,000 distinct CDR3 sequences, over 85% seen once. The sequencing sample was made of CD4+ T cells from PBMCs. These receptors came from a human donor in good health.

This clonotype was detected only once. DNA for the CDR3: TGTGCCAGCAGCTTGTATGGGGGAGGTACAGATACGCAGTATTTT. It translates to CASSLYGGGTDTQYF. This chain connects TRBV14 to TRBJ2-3; possibly TRBD2 for D (6 bases). Germline V CDR1 and CDR2: SGHDN, FVKESK. V lost 5 bases and J lost 3, with 15 bases in between. The CDR3 is 15 residues long.

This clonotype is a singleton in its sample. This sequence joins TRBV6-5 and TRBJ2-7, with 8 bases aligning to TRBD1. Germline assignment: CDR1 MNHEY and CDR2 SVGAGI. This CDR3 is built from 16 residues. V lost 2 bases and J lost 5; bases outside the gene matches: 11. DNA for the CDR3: TGTGCCAGCAGTTACGAGCGGACAGGGTTCGACAACGAGCAGTACTTC. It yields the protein CASSYERTGFDNEQYF.

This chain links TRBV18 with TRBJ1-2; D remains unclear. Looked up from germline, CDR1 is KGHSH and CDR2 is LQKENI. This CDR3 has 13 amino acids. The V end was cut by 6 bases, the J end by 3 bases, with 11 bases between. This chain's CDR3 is CASSPDGYYGYTF. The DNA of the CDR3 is TGTGCCAGCTCCCCTGACGGATACTATGGCTACACCTTC.

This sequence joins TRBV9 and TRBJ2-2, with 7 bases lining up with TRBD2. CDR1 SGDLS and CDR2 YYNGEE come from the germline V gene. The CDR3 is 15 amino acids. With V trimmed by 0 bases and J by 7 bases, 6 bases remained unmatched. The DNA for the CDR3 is TGTGCCAGCAGCGTAGCTCATGGGGGGGACGGGGAGCTGTTTTTT. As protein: CASSVAHGGDGELFF. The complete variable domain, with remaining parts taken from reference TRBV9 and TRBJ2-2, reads DSGVTQTPKHLITATGQRVTLRCSPRSGDLSVYWYQQSLDQGLQFLIQYYNGEERAKGNILERFSAQQFPDLHSELNLSSLELGDSALYFCASSVAHGGDGELFFGEGSRLTVL.

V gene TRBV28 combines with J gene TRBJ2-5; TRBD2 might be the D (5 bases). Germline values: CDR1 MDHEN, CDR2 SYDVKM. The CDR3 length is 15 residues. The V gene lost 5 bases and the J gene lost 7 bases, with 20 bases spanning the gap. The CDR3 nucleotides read TGTGCCAGCAGTCTCCGGACTTCTGACTGGGGGACCCAGTACTTC. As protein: CASSLRTSDWGTQYF. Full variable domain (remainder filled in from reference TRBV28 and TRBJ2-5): DVKVTQSSRYLVKRTGEKVFLECVQDMDHENMFWYRQDPGLGLRLIYFSYDVKMKEKGDIPEGYSVSREKKERFSLILESASTNQTSMYLCASSLRTSDWGTQYFGPGTRLLVL.

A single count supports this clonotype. CDR3 bases: TGTGCCAGCAGTGAATTTTGGCGGGGGTACAATGAGCAGTTCTTC. Translation: CASSEFWRGYNEQFF. This chain connects TRBV6-1 to TRBJ2-1; 7 nucleotides match TRBD2. V trimming: 2 bases; J trimming: 4 bases; junction bases outside the gene matches: 5. CDR3 length: 15 amino acids. In germline, CDR1 is MNHNS, CDR2 SASEGT.

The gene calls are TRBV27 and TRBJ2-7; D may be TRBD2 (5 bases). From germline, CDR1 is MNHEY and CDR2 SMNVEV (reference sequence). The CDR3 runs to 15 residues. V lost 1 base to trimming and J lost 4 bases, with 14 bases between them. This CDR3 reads CASSLFSREGYEQYF. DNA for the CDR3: TGTGCCAGCAGTTTATTTTCCAGAGAGGGATACGAGCAGTACTTC.

This CDR3 is CASGRVGETQYF. Here the CDR3 DNA reads TGTGCCAGCGGGAGGGTTGGGGAGACCCAGTACTTC. The chain links TRBV6-5 to TRBJ2-5, with TRBD2 identical over 7 bases. J lost 5 bases, V lost 8 bases, and 5 bases had no gene match. The CDR3 loop spans 12 amino acids. Germline loops: CDR1 MNHEY, CDR2 SVGAGI.

Written as DNA, the CDR3 is TGTGCCAGCAGCGTAGTACGGGCTGGGGCCAACGTCCTGACTTTC. The encoded protein is CASSVVRAGANVLTF. This chain connects TRBV9 to TRBJ2-6, with D uncertain. CDR1 and CDR2 (germline): SGDLS, YYNGEE. CDR3 length: 15 residues. The ends were cut back, 0 bases at V and 2 bases at J, with 6 bases in the middle.

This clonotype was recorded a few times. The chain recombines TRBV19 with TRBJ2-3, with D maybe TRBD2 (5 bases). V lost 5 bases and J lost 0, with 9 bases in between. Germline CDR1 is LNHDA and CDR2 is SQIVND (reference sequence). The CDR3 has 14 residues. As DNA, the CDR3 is TGTGCCAGTAGTCCCCAGCGGAGCACAGATACGCAGTATTTT. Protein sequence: CASSPQRSTDTQYF.

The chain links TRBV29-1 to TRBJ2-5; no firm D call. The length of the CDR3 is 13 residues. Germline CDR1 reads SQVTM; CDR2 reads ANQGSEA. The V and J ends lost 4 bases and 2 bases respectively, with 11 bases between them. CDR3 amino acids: CSVGGIGQETQYF. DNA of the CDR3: TGCAGCGTTGGGGGAATAGGGCAAGAGACCCAGTACTTC.

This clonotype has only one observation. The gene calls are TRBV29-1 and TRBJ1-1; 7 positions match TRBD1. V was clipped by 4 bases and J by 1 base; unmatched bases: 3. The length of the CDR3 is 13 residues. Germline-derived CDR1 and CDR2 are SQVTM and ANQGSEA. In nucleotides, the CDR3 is TGCAGCGTTGGCGCAGGGGGGAACACTGAAGCTTTCTTT. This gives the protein CSVGAGGNTEAFF.

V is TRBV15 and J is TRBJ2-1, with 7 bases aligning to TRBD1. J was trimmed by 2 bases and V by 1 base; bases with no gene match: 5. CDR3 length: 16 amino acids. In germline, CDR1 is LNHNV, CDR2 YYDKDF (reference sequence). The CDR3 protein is CATSRGTGQAYNEQFF. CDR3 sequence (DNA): TGTGCCACCAGCAGAGGGACAGGTCAAGCCTACAATGAGCAGTTCTTC.

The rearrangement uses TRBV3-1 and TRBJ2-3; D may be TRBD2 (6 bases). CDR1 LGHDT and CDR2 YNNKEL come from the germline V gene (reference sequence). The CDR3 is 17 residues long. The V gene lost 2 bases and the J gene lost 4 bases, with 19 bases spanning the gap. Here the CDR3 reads CASSQPWGSGTPDTQYF. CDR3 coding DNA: TGTGCCAGCAGCCAACCCTGGGGTAGCGGCACGCCAGATACGCAGTATTTT.